A selection of T cell receptor beta chains follows, all from one sample in a study of long-term antiretroviral therapy in people with HIV. Clones were read by immunoSEQ multiplex PCR, and TCRdb kept only the in-frame ones, dropping some. This table holds about 28,000 clones, about 89% found once. The source material was unsorted PBMCs, sampled 3.1 years after starting antiretroviral therapy. These receptors all stem from a man aged 18 to 35 with HIV. Both conserved end residues are part of each CDR3. The D gene is left open where the match is weak. Size tells how often a clone was seen (once, few, many) or the class of an expanded clone, and some rows leave it out.

J gene: TRBJ1-5; clone size: few; D gene: -; V gene: TRBV15; CDR3 DNA: TGTGCCACCAGTGAACCTCCAAAGCCCCAGCATTTT; CDR3 protein: CATSEPPKPQHF
J gene: TRBJ2-5; clone size: once; D gene: TRBD2; V gene: TRBV11-3; CDR3 DNA: TGTGCCAGCAGCTTATTGATCACTAGCGGAGGGGGAGTCCAAGAGACCCAGTACTTC; CDR3 protein: CASSLLITSGGGVQETQYF
J gene: TRBJ1-2; clone size: -; D gene: -; V gene: TRBV2; CDR3 DNA: TGTGCCAGCAGTGTTCGGACAGTCAACTATGGCTACACCTTC; CDR3 protein: CASSVRTVNYGYTF
J gene: TRBJ2-7; clone size: -; D gene: -; V gene: TRBV29-1; CDR3 DNA: TGCAGCGTTTTACGGGGCGCTTACGAGCAGTACTTC; CDR3 protein: CSVLRGAYEQYF
J gene: TRBJ2-7; clone size: few; D gene: TRBD1; V gene: TRBV7-9; CDR3 DNA: TGTGCCAGCAGCTTCGTTTCGGGACAGGGGGGACACGAGCAGTACTTC; CDR3 protein: CASSFVSGQGGHEQYF
J gene: TRBJ2-3; clone size: -; D gene: TRBD1; V gene: TRBV19; CDR3 DNA: TGTGCCAGTAGTATAGGTCGACAGGGGTCAGATACGCAGTATTTT; CDR3 protein: CASSIGRQGSDTQYF
J gene: TRBJ2-5; clone size: -; D gene: -; V gene: TRBV2; CDR3 DNA: TGTGCCAGCCAGAAGGACTACCAAGAGACCCAGTACTTC; CDR3 protein: CASQKDYQETQYF
J gene: TRBJ2-1; clone size: -; D gene: -; V gene: TRBV4-1; CDR3 DNA: TGCGCCAGCAGCCAAGAGGGGTGGGTTGTCAATGAGCAGTTCTTC; CDR3 protein: CASSQEGWVVNEQFF
J gene: TRBJ1-6; clone size: -; D gene: -; V gene: TRBV5-1; CDR3 DNA: TGCGCCAGCAGCCCCGGAGGGGGGACACCCCTCCACTTT; CDR3 protein: CASSPGGGTPLHF
J gene: TRBJ2-3; clone size: -; D gene: -; V gene: TRBV29-1; CDR3 DNA: TGCAGCGGGGAAACAGACCCGAGCACAGATACGCAGTATTTT; CDR3 protein: CSGETDPSTDTQYF
J gene: TRBJ1-6; clone size: once; D gene: -; V gene: TRBV7-9; CDR3 DNA: TGTGCCAGCAGCCCGCGGGAAAGCCTTTCACCCCTCCACTTT; CDR3 protein: CASSPRESLSPLHF
J gene: TRBJ2-1; clone size: -; D gene: -; V gene: TRBV5-6; CDR3 DNA: TGTGCCAGCAGCAGACAGTTCAATGAGCAGTTCTTC; CDR3 protein: CASSRQFNEQFF
J gene: TRBJ2-7; clone size: -; D gene: TRBD2; V gene: TRBV7-9; CDR3 DNA: TGTGCCAGCAGCTTCCTAGCGGGTGATTACGAGCAGTACTTC; CDR3 protein: CASSFLAGDYEQYF
J gene: TRBJ1-4; clone size: -; D gene: -; V gene: TRBV25-1; CDR3 DNA: TGTGCCAGCAGCCAAGATCCGGGGTTAACTAATGAAAAACTGTTTTTT; CDR3 protein: CASSQDPGLTNEKLFF
J gene: TRBJ2-5; clone size: -; D gene: TRBD2; V gene: TRBV29-1; CDR3 DNA: TGCAGCGTCACTAGCGGGGGGTACCAAGAGACCCAGTACTTC; CDR3 protein: CSVTSGGYQETQYF
J gene: TRBJ1-1; clone size: few; D gene: TRBD1; V gene: TRBV5-1; CDR3 DNA: TGCGCCAGCAGCGAATCCCCGGGACAGGGGGCTCCTGAAGCTTTCTTT; CDR3 protein: CASSESPGQGAPEAFF
J gene: TRBJ1-4; clone size: few; D gene: -; V gene: TRBV6-6; CDR3 DNA: TGTGCCAGCGGTGGAGGGGTTAATGAAAAACTGTTTTTT; CDR3 protein: CASGGGVNEKLFF
J gene: TRBJ2-1; clone size: -; D gene: TRBD2; V gene: TRBV4-1; CDR3 DNA: TGCGCCAGCAGCCAAGAAGGAGCTAGCGGGGGGACGTTCCAGTTCTTC; CDR3 protein: CASSQEGASGGTFQFF
J gene: TRBJ2-7; clone size: -; D gene: -; V gene: TRBV19; CDR3 DNA: TGTGCCAGTAGTATAACCCCGACGGCCTACGAGCAGTACTTC; CDR3 protein: CASSITPTAYEQYF
J gene: TRBJ1-6; clone size: -; D gene: -; V gene: TRBV30; CDR3 DNA: TGTGCCGGAGGGGGGGATTCACCCCTCCACTTT; CDR3 protein: CAGGGDSPLHF
J gene: TRBJ2-7; clone size: few; D gene: TRBD2; V gene: TRBV2; CDR3 DNA: TGTGCCAGCAACTTCCTCCCCGGGACTACTTACGAGCAGTACTTC; CDR3 protein: CASNFLPGTTYEQYF
J gene: TRBJ1-2; clone size: -; D gene: TRBD1; V gene: TRBV5-1; CDR3 DNA: TGCGCCAGCAGCTTGGCCGGGGACAGGGACGGCTACACCTTC; CDR3 protein: CASSLAGDRDGYTF
J gene: TRBJ2-7; clone size: -; D gene: TRBD2; V gene: TRBV4-1; CDR3 DNA: TGCGCCAGCAGCCAAGTCCCCCTAGCGGGAGTCGAGCAGTACTTC; CDR3 protein: CASSQVPLAGVEQYF
J gene: TRBJ1-2; clone size: -; D gene: -; V gene: TRBV6-1; CDR3 DNA: TGTGCCAGCCGCTCGGTTACAGAGAGTGGCTACACCTTC; CDR3 protein: CASRSVTESGYTF
J gene: TRBJ2-3; clone size: -; D gene: TRBD2; V gene: TRBV5-6; CDR3 DNA: TGTGCCAGCAGCTTTATAGCGGGAGGCGATACGCAGTATTTT; CDR3 protein: CASSFIAGGDTQYF
J gene: TRBJ1-2; clone size: few; D gene: -; V gene: TRBV27; CDR3 DNA: TGTGCCAGCCACTCGCGGGGAAGAGGCTACACCTTC; CDR3 protein: CASHSRGRGYTF
J gene: TRBJ2-2; clone size: -; D gene: -; V gene: TRBV21-1; CDR3 DNA: TGTGCCAGCAGGGGGAGGGGGGAGCTGTTTTTT; CDR3 protein: CASRGRGELFF
J gene: TRBJ2-2; clone size: few; D gene: -; V gene: TRBV6-5; CDR3 DNA: TGTGCCAGCAACCAGGGTAATGGGGAGCTGTTTTTT; CDR3 protein: CASNQGNGELFF
J gene: TRBJ2-7; clone size: -; D gene: -; V gene: TRBV7-9; CDR3 DNA: TGTGCCACTACCTCGGGGTCGGTCGAGCAGTACTTC; CDR3 protein: CATTSGSVEQYF
J gene: TRBJ2-7; clone size: -; D gene: -; V gene: TRBV4-1; CDR3 DNA: TGCGCCAGCAGCCAAGATAGAGGGGCTTACGAGCAGTACTTC; CDR3 protein: CASSQDRGAYEQYF
J gene: TRBJ1-2; clone size: -; D gene: TRBD1; V gene: TRBV11-3; CDR3 DNA: TGTGCCAGCAGCTTCCGGACAGGGGGCTCTCTAGCTAACTATGGCTACACCTTC; CDR3 protein: CASSFRTGGSLANYGYTF
J gene: TRBJ2-7; clone size: -; D gene: -; V gene: TRBV10-2; CDR3 DNA: TGCGCCAGCAGTGAGGGACTTAGGTCCTACGAGCAGTACTTC; CDR3 protein: CASSEGLRSYEQYF
J gene: TRBJ2-4; clone size: once; D gene: -; V gene: TRBV4-1; CDR3 DNA: TGCGCCAGCAGCCCGACAGACCTCAAAAACATTCAGTACTTC; CDR3 protein: CASSPTDLKNIQYF
J gene: TRBJ2-1; clone size: -; D gene: TRBD2; V gene: TRBV7-9; CDR3 DNA: TGTGCCAGCAGCTCTGTAGCGGGGGGTTTCTACAATGAGCAGTTCTTC; CDR3 protein: CASSSVAGGFYNEQFF
J gene: TRBJ1-1; clone size: -; D gene: TRBD1; V gene: TRBV11-2; CDR3 DNA: TGTGCCAGCAGCTTTTTGGGCGCGACAGGGGGAACTGAAGCTTTCTTT; CDR3 protein: CASSFLGATGGTEAFF
J gene: TRBJ1-5; clone size: -; D gene: -; V gene: TRBV19; CDR3 DNA: TGTGCCAGTAGTATGATGCAGGGCAATCAGCCCCAGCATTTT; CDR3 protein: CASSMMQGNQPQHF
J gene: TRBJ2-1; clone size: -; D gene: -; V gene: TRBV18; CDR3 DNA: TGTGCCAGCTCACCAGAGGGGAGGCACAATGAGCAGTTCTTC; CDR3 protein: CASSPEGRHNEQFF
J gene: TRBJ2-1; clone size: -; D gene: TRBD1; V gene: TRBV29-1; CDR3 DNA: TGCAGCGTTCGGACAGGGGGCGGGAATGAGCAGTTCTTC; CDR3 protein: CSVRTGGGNEQFF
J gene: TRBJ1-2; clone size: -; D gene: -; V gene: TRBV9; CDR3 DNA: TGTGCCAGCAGCGTAGGGGGTTCTGGCTACACCTTC; CDR3 protein: CASSVGGSGYTF
J gene: TRBJ2-7; clone size: few; D gene: TRBD1; V gene: TRBV27; CDR3 DNA: TGTGCCAGCGCACCTTGGCAGGGGGCTTTCGAGCAGTACTTC; CDR3 protein: CASAPWQGAFEQYF
J gene: TRBJ1-5; clone size: -; D gene: -; V gene: TRBV19; CDR3 DNA: TGTGCCAGTAGTATGGGGGGGGCGTCCAATCAGCCCCAGCATTTT; CDR3 protein: CASSMGGASNQPQHF
J gene: TRBJ2-1; clone size: -; D gene: -; V gene: TRBV19; CDR3 DNA: TGTGCCACCCTCGGGGACTACAATGAGCAGTTCTTC; CDR3 protein: CATLGDYNEQFF
J gene: TRBJ2-2; clone size: -; D gene: TRBD2; V gene: TRBV19; CDR3 DNA: TGTGCCAGTAGTACCACTAGCGGGGGGGCCCGGGAGCTGTTTTTT; CDR3 protein: CASSTTSGGARELFF
J gene: TRBJ2-5; clone size: once; D gene: TRBD1; V gene: TRBV2; CDR3 DNA: TGTGCCAGCAGTGGACTCGGGACAGCGGCGCGAGAGACCCAGTACTTC; CDR3 protein: CASSGLGTAARETQYF
J gene: TRBJ2-1; clone size: -; D gene: TRBD2; V gene: TRBV6-1; CDR3 DNA: TGTGCCAGCAGTGAAACCCCGACTAGCGCTGCCTACAATGAGCAGTTCTTC; CDR3 protein: CASSETPTSAAYNEQFF
J gene: TRBJ2-7; clone size: -; D gene: -; V gene: TRBV11-2; CDR3 DNA: TGTGCCAGCAGCCCCGGGGTCTACGAGCAGTACTTC; CDR3 protein: CASSPGVYEQYF
J gene: TRBJ2-3; clone size: -; D gene: TRBD1; V gene: TRBV4-3; CDR3 DNA: TGCGCCAGCAGCCAGGCGCGGGACAGGGTATTCACAGATACGCAGTATTTT; CDR3 protein: CASSQARDRVFTDTQYF
J gene: TRBJ2-3; clone size: -; D gene: -; V gene: TRBV11-2; CDR3 DNA: TGTGCCAGCAGCTTTGGAGGGACAGATACGCAGTATTTT; CDR3 protein: CASSFGGTDTQYF
J gene: TRBJ2-1; clone size: -; D gene: -; V gene: TRBV4-2; CDR3 DNA: TGTGCCAGCAGCCACGACGACAATGAGCAGTTCTTC; CDR3 protein: CASSHDDNEQFF
J gene: TRBJ2-5; clone size: -; D gene: -; V gene: TRBV25-1; CDR3 DNA: TGTGCCAGCAGTAGCGGACAAGGCTACCAAGAGACCCAGTACTTC; CDR3 protein: CASSSGQGYQETQYF
J gene: TRBJ2-3; clone size: -; D gene: TRBD2; V gene: TRBV2; CDR3 DNA: TGTGCCAGCAGTGGACTAGCATCTAGCACAGATACGCAGTATTTT; CDR3 protein: CASSGLASSTDTQYF
J gene: TRBJ2-7; clone size: -; D gene: TRBD1; V gene: TRBV4-1; CDR3 DNA: TGCGCCAGCAGCCAAGGAGCAGGGGGAAACGAGCAGTACTTC; CDR3 protein: CASSQGAGGNEQYF
J gene: TRBJ2-3; clone size: -; D gene: TRBD1; V gene: TRBV6-5; CDR3 DNA: TGTGCCAGCAGTTTCCCGACAGGGGGCGTAGATACGCAGTATTTT; CDR3 protein: CASSFPTGGVDTQYF